The 31 T cell receptor beta chains given below trace back to one sample, sequenced in a study of blood T cell repertoires in COVID-19. Repertoires were generated with immunoSEQ multiplex PCR, while TCRdb's copy carries only in-frame clones and drops some. The sample holds roughly 160,000 clones, roughly 80% seen once. Material: peripheral blood. The receptors were sampled from an elderly woman with COVID-19, enrolled during active disease.

The chain uses TRBV11-2 and TRBJ2-5; D may be TRBD2 (6 bases). CDR3 length: 15 amino acids. V shed 4 bases and J shed 5 bases, with 17 bases lying between them. The germline V gene encodes CDR1 SGHAT and CDR2 FQNNGV. CDR3 DNA: TGTGCCAGCAGCTCACCCCGGGACTTCTTGGAGACCCAGTACTTC. This encodes CASSSPRDFLETQYF. The full variable domain, with the rest looked up from reference TRBV11-2 and TRBJ2-5, is EAGVAQSPRYKIIEKRQSVAFWCNPISGHATLYWYQQILGQGPKLLIQFQNNGVVDDSQLPKDRFSAERLKGVDSTLKIQPAKLEDSAVYLCASSSPRDFLETQYFGPGTRLLVL.

The rearrangement links TRBV2 to TRBJ1-2; a weak D match, TRBD1 (6 bases). Trimming left V 4 bases short and J 4 bases short, with 13 bases between. This CDR3 region has 14 residues. Germline loops: CDR1 SNHLY, CDR2 FYNNEI. DNA of the CDR3: TGTGCCAGCAGTGTCAGACAGGAAGGCTATGGCTACACCTTC. Translating it yields CASSVRQEGYGYTF.

The V call is TRBV9, the J call TRBJ2-1; 8 positions agree with TRBD1. The CDR3 spans 16 residues. CDR1 and CDR2 (germline): SGDLS, YYNGEE. Trimming cost V 0 bases and J 2 bases; bases outside gene matches: 4. Here the CDR3 reads CASSVAAGGAYNEQFF. The CDR3 DNA reads as TGTGCCAGCAGCGTAGCCGCAGGGGGCGCCTACAATGAGCAGTTCTTC.

The V call is TRBV15, the J call TRBJ1-2; possibly TRBD1 for D (6 bases). Trimming shortened V by 1 base and J by 8 bases, and 14 bases separated the two germline ends. Germline V gives CDR1 LNHNV, CDR2 YYDKDF (reference sequence). CDR3 length: 14 amino acids. CDR3 in DNA: TGTGCCACCAGCAGAGGGGTGCAGGGGTCGGGCTACACCTTC. This translates into CATSRGVQGSGYTF. The full variable domain, with the rest looked up from reference TRBV15 and TRBJ1-2, is DAMVIQNPRYQVTQFGKPVTLSCSQTLNHNVMYWYQQKSSQAPKLLFHYYDKDFNNEADTPDNFQSRRPNTSFCFLDIRSPGLGDTAMYLCATSRGVQGSGYTFGSGTRLTVV.

The chain combines TRBV6-1 with TRBJ2-2, with a possible D match to TRBD1 (5 bases). Germline assignment: CDR1 MNHNS and CDR2 SASEGT. The V gene lost 3 bases and the J gene lost 1 base, with 6 bases spanning the gap. The CDR3 loop spans 14 amino acids. The CDR3 spells CASSDDRNTGELFF. CDR3 nucleotides: TGTGCCAGCAGTGACGACAGGAACACCGGGGAGCTGTTTTTT.

V and J are TRBV3-1 (or the pseudogene TRBV3-2) and TRBJ2-2; D may be TRBD2 (5 bases). This CDR3 has 16 amino acids. CDR1 and CDR2 (germline): LGHDT, YNNKEL (reference sequence). V lost 2 bases to trimming and J lost 0 bases, with 10 bases between them. For the CDR3, the DNA is TGTGCCAGCAGCCAAATGCTTAGCGCGAACACCGGGGAGCTGTTTTTT. Its translation: CASSQMLSANTGELFF.

This clone was seen a single time. The gene calls are TRBV19 and TRBJ1-2; possibly TRBD1 for D (6 bases). Trimming left V 9 bases short and J 2 bases short, with 13 bases between. Germline V gene sequence: CDR1 LNHDA, CDR2 SQIVND (reference sequence). The CDR3 runs 13 residues. Here the CDR3 reads CASLAGTNYGYTF. CDR3 bases: TGTGCCAGCCTAGCCGGGACAAACTATGGCTACACCTTC.

The V gene is TRBV2, the J gene TRBJ1-6, with 7 bases lining up with TRBD1. Per the germline V gene, CDR1 is SNHLY and CDR2 is FYNNEI. V lost 7 bases, J lost 10 bases, and 7 bases stayed unmatched. The CDR3 has 13 residues. CDR3 sequence reads: CASMTGWKSPLHF. CDR3 bases: TGTGCCAGCATGACAGGGTGGAAGTCACCCCTCCACTTT.

This sequence joins TRBV5-5 and TRBJ2-7; D might be TRBD2 (6 bases). The germline gives CDR1 SGHKS, CDR2 YYEKEE (reference sequence). The V and J ends lost 4 bases and 1 base respectively, with 15 bases between them. The CDR3 length is 15 residues. The CDR3 region has the DNA TGTGCCAGCAGCCGCCGGGGAGGAGATTCCTACGAGCAGTACTTC. Protein: CASSRRGGDSYEQYF.

DNA for the CDR3: TGTGCCAGCAGCGTAGGGGGGGAGCGCAATCAGCCCCAGCATTTT. Its protein is CASSVGGERNQPQHF. The V and J genes are TRBV9 and TRBJ1-5, with a tentative D call TRBD1 (5 bases). There are 15 residues in the CDR3. Trimming shortened V by 0 bases and J by 2 bases, and 9 bases separated the two germline ends. Germline V gene data show CDR1 as SGDLS and CDR2 as YYNGEE.

The chain couples TRBV5-1 to TRBJ1-1; no clear D gene. With 0 bases removed from V and 1 base from J, the gap between germline ends came to 7 bases. The V gene's germline CDR1 is SGHRS and CDR2 YFSETQ. CDR3 length: 14 residues. CDR3 nucleotides: TGCGCCAGCAGCTTGGGGTCCAGGAACACTGAAGCTTTCTTT. Protein sequence: CASSLGSRNTEAFF.

The rearrangement joins TRBV7-9 to TRBJ1-1, with 7 positions matching TRBD1. Germline values: CDR1 SEHNR, CDR2 FQNEAQ (reference sequence). With 5 bases clipped from V and 11 bases from J, the junction kept 5 bases outside the gene matches. The CDR3 loop spans 11 amino acids. The CDR3 nucleotides read TGTGCCAGCAGCCAGACAGGGTTGGCTTTCTTT. Encoded protein: CASSQTGLAFF.

This clone was counted between two and nine times. The genes are TRBV29-1 and TRBJ2-7; 9 nucleotides agree with TRBD1. This CDR3 has 13 amino acids. V lost 7 bases to trimming and J lost 6 bases; unmatched junction nucleotides: 10. Germline CDR1 SQVTM, CDR2 ANQGSEA. The CDR3 bases are TGCAGCGCTGGAAGGGACAGGGTTCGCGAGCAGTACTTC. Translating it yields CSAGRDRVREQYF.

A few counts support this clone. For the CDR3, the DNA is TGTGCCAGCAGTTACTTGGAGCCCGGGGAGCTGTTTTTT. It codes for CASSYLEPGELFF. This rearrangement joins TRBV6-5 to TRBJ2-2; D remains unclear. V was clipped by 1 base and J by 6 bases, with 6 bases between them. This CDR3 has 13 residues. In germline, CDR1 is MNHEY, CDR2 SVGAGI.

V usage is TRBV9 and J usage is TRBJ2-3; a weak D match, TRBD2 (5 bases). The CDR3 length is 20 residues. The V end was cut by 0 bases, the J end by 0 bases, with 23 bases between. Germline CDR1 reads SGDLS; CDR2 reads YYNGEE. In nucleotides, the CDR3 is TGTGCCAGCAGCGTAGCGGGTTCACCAAGCGGACGAACTAGCACAGATACGCAGTATTTT. Translated: CASSVAGSPSGRTSTDTQYF.

CDR3 bases: TGCGCCAGCAGCTTGCGGGGGGACTACGAGCAGTACTTC. Protein product: CASSLRGDYEQYF. The rearrangement joins TRBV5-1 to TRBJ2-7, with 7 bases lining up with TRBD2. V was pared by 1 base and J by 3 bases, with 1 base of the junction left unmatched. CDR3 length equals 13 residues. Germline V lookup: CDR1 SGHRS, CDR2 YFSETQ.

The chain employs TRBV7-9 and TRBJ1-1, with a weak D call TRBD1 (5 bases). The ends were cut back, 3 bases at V and 0 bases at J, with 8 bases in the middle. The CDR3 is made up of 14 amino acids. Germline loops: CDR1 SEHNR, CDR2 FQNEAQ (reference sequence). In nucleotides, the CDR3 is TGTGCCAGCAGCTTCGACAGACTGAACACTGAAGCTTTCTTT. Translation: CASSFDRLNTEAFF.

This rearrangement joins TRBV25-1 to TRBJ1-4; tentative D call: TRBD1 (6 bases). Trimming removed 8 bases at V and 10 bases at J, with 14 bases between. The CDR3 has 12 residues. CDR1 and CDR2 (germline): MGHDK, SYGVNS. In DNA form, the CDR3 reads TGTGCCAGCTCCAGGGGAGGGGGAAAACTGTTTTTT. Its protein is CASSRGGGKLFF.

This rearrangement joins TRBV5-4 to TRBJ2-3; 11 bases match TRBD2. After removal of 2 bases from V and 7 bases from J, the junction contained 6 bases not matched to a gene. CDR1 is SGHNT and CDR2 is YYREEE in the germline V gene (reference sequence). This CDR3 has 15 residues. This CDR3 reads CASSFSGGGGNTQYF. CDR3 sequence (DNA): TGTGCCAGCAGCTTTAGCGGGGGGGGCGGGAATACGCAGTATTTT.

Written as DNA, the CDR3 is TGTGCCAGCAGCACAAGGACAGGAGGAGGGGGTATGGGCTACACCTTC. Protein sequence: CASSTRTGGGGMGYTF. V usage is TRBV5-4 and J usage is TRBJ1-2; 7 positions match TRBD1. Germline V gene sequence: CDR1 SGHNT, CDR2 YYREEE (reference sequence). V gave up 4 bases and J gave up 8 bases; unmatched junction bases: 17. The CDR3 extends over 16 amino acids.

The chain combines TRBV7-6 with TRBJ2-7; 10 bases map to TRBD2. The V gene's germline CDR1 is SGHVS and CDR2 FNYEAQ. This CDR3 region has 16 residues. Trimming at V came to 2 bases and at J to 3 bases, leaving 7 bases not matched to a gene. The CDR3 reads CASSLWTSGQFYEQYF. The CDR3, as DNA: TGTGCCAGCAGCTTATGGACTAGCGGTCAATTCTACGAGCAGTACTTC.

This chain connects TRBV5-1 to TRBJ1-2; 7 bases agree with TRBD1. CDR1 is SGHRS and CDR2 is YFSETQ in the germline V gene. J lost 3 bases, V lost 7 bases, and 6 bases had no gene match. The CDR3 length is 13 residues. The CDR3 coding sequence is TGCGCCAGCCGGCAGGGGGAGGACTATGGCTACACCTTC. This translates into CASRQGEDYGYTF. Drawing the rest from reference TRBV5-1 and TRBJ1-2, the complete variable domain is KAGVTQTPRYLIKTRGQQVTLSCSPISGHRSVSWYQQTPGQGLQFLFEYFSETQRNKGNFPGRFSGRQFSNSRSEMNVSTLELGDSALYLCASRQGEDYGYTFGSGTRLTVV.

This clone was observed a few times. V and J are TRBV7-2 and TRBJ1-3; D not certain. V shed 4 bases and J shed 0 bases, with 10 bases lying between them. Germline-derived CDR1 and CDR2 are SGHTA and FQGNSA. The CDR3 runs 15 residues. The CDR3 sequence: CASSSRRLSGNTIYF. CDR3 nucleotide sequence: TGTGCCAGCAGCTCCCGGCGACTCTCTGGAAACACCATATATTTT.

This clone was found once. The chain carries TRBV19 and TRBJ2-7; 11 bases line up with TRBD2. With 3 bases clipped from V and 2 bases from J, the junction kept 3 bases outside the gene matches. The CDR3 has 15 amino acids. CDR1 is LNHDA and CDR2 is SQIVND in the germline V gene (reference sequence). CDR3 coding DNA: TGTGCCAGTAGTATCGGTAGCGGGAGGGCCTACGAGCAGTACTTC. Amino acids: CASSIGSGRAYEQYF.

This chain links TRBV5-1 with TRBJ2-7; weak D call: TRBD1 (5 bases). V lost 0 bases and J 3 bases, leaving 7 bases between the germline ends. Germline V gene data show CDR1 as SGHRS and CDR2 as YFSETQ. This CDR3 region has 13 residues. CDR3 sequence reads: CASSLEGDYEQYF. In DNA, the CDR3 is TGCGCCAGCAGCTTGGAAGGGGACTACGAGCAGTACTTC.

The chain carries TRBV11-1 and TRBJ2-5, with TRBD2 matching over 12 bases. The trim removed 5 bases at V and 5 bases at J, leaving 9 bases unmatched. The CDR3 has 16 amino acids. Germline V CDR1 and CDR2: SGHAT, FQDESV (reference sequence). CDR3 sequence: CASSLASGRAYETQYF. The DNA for the CDR3 is TGTGCCAGCAGCCTCGCTAGCGGGAGGGCCTACGAGACCCAGTACTTC. Supplemented by reference TRBV11-1 and TRBJ2-5, the full variable domain reads EAEVAQSPRYKITEKSQAVAFWCDPISGHATLYWYRQILGQGPELLVQFQDESVVDDSQLPKDRFSAERLKGVDSTLKIQPAELGDSAMYLCASSLASGRAYETQYFGPGTRLLVL.

This clone was found a few times. The chain is built from TRBV5-6 and TRBJ1-6; D not certain. This CDR3 region has 16 residues. The germline CDR1 and CDR2 sequences are SGHDT and YYEEEE. V lost 0 bases and J lost 0, with 7 bases in between. The CDR3 DNA sequence: TGTGCCAGCAGCTTGGCAGGAAGCTCCTATAATTCACCCCTCCACTTT. Its translation: CASSLAGSSYNSPLHF.

The chain has TRBV5-1 and TRBJ2-7; D uncertain. CDR1 is SGHRS and CDR2 is YFSETQ in the germline V gene. Deletions cut 0 bases from V and 0 bases from J, with 10 bases between. The CDR3 length is 15 residues. In DNA, the CDR3 is TGCGCCAGCAGCTTGGTGGCCCCAGGCTCCTACGAGCAGTACTTC. It translates to CASSLVAPGSYEQYF.

This chain joins TRBV12-5 and TRBJ2-2; 10 positions agree with TRBD1. The CDR3 has 14 residues. Losses at the gene ends were 5 bases for V and 8 bases for J; bases not matched to a gene: 5. Looked up from germline, CDR1 is LGHNT and CDR2 is FRNRAP. CDR3 DNA sequence: TGTGCTAGTGGTCGGGACAGGGGATCAGGGGAGCTGTTTTTT. This encodes CASGRDRGSGELFF.

In its sample, this clone was seen once. The V gene is TRBV5-1, the J gene TRBJ2-1, with 7 bases that match TRBD1. Germline V CDR1 and CDR2: SGHRS, YFSETQ. J lost 4 bases, V lost 1 base, and 8 bases had no gene match. The CDR3 is made up of 16 amino acids. CDR3 in DNA: TGCGCCAGCAGCTTGACCGGGACAGCCATTTACAATGAGCAGTTCTTC. It encodes CASSLTGTAIYNEQFF.

This clone came up once. V usage is TRBV4-1 and J usage is TRBJ1-5; D gene unclear. This CDR3 is built from 13 residues. V shed 0 bases and J shed 7 bases, with 7 bases lying between them. From germline, CDR1 is MGHRA and CDR2 YSYEKL. The CDR3 region has the DNA TGCGCCAGCAGCCAAGATCTGAGCCAGCCCCAGCATTTT. Translation: CASSQDLSQPQHF.